This T cell receptor (beta chain) emerged from a study of liver allograft versus peripheral blood T cells. Study as a whole: In transplanted livers, T cell receptor repertoires were compared with those found in the recipients' peripheral blood. Overall study results and limits: A difference was reportedly observed between T cell receptor repertoires inside liver allografts and those in peripheral blood.

One entry per CDR3 protein, called by TCRdb with MiXCR from the reads. The data show 9,500 to 12,000 distinct CDR3 sequences, with around a quarter seen just once and 1.6% held by the top ten. Trimming took 3 bases from V and 2 from J, leaving 7 bases between them. This CDR3 spans 13 amino acids. Germline V gives CDR1 SGHAT, CDR2 FQDESV (reference sequence). Note on this clonotype: Its antigen is not known.

This TCR was recovered from a human patient who had a liver transplant. Some T cells may have originated in the graft donor. The chain uses TRBV11-1 and TRBJ2-5; D is unclear. The CDR3, as DNA: TGTGCCAGCAGCTTCGGACCACAAGAGACCCAGTACTTC. Translating gives CASSFGPQETQYF. Based on the CDR3 plus reference TRBV11-1 and TRBJ2-5, the full variable domain is EAEVAQSPRYKITEKSQAVAFWCDPISGHATLYWYRQILGQGPELLVQFQDESVVDDSQLPKDRFSAERLKGVDSTLKIQPAELGDSAMYLCASSFGPQETQYFGPGTRLLVL.